A selection of T cell receptor beta chains follows, all from one sample in a study of blood T cell repertoires in COVID-19. The table came from immunoSEQ multiplex PCR; TCRdb's copy has only in-frame clones and leaves some out. This table holds 63,000 or so clones, approximately 90% found once. The sequencing sample was made of peripheral blood. These receptors originate from a human donor in a cohort sampled during active COVID-19. Both conserved end residues are part of each CDR3. A D gene is named only where the DNA matches it firmly. Clone sizes are given selectively: once, few, many, or a class where the clone is expanded.

TRBV10-2,TRBD1,16,NA,TRBJ2-7,TGCGCCAGCAGGAGATGGACAGGGGCAGGTCGGTACGAGCAGTACTTC,CASRRWTGAGRYEQYF
TRBV24-1,TRBD2,21,once,TRBJ2-1,TGTGCCACCAGTGGCAGGGCCTCTAAAACTAGCGGGAGAGGTTCCTACAATGAGCAGTTCTTC,CATSGRASKTSGRGSYNEQFF
TRBV5-4,TRBD2,15,NA,TRBJ2-3,TGTGCCAGCAGCTTGGCCCTGGCGGGAGCAGATACGCAGTATTTT,CASSLALAGADTQYF
TRBV20-1,TRBD2,15,NA,TRBJ2-7,TGCAGTGCTAGTAACCGGACTAGCACCTACTACGAGCAGTACTTC,CSASNRTSTYYEQYF
TRBV5-1,TRBD1,16,NA,TRBJ1-2,TGCGCCAGCAGCCCGGGGCTGGACAGGGGGCATTACGGCTACACCTTC,CASSPGLDRGHYGYTF
TRBV2,TRBD2,15,NA,TRBJ2-3,TGTGCCAGCTCCCTTGGCGGGAGGGTCACAGATACGCAGTATTTT,CASSLGGRVTDTQYF
TRBV4-1,TRBD2,17,once,TRBJ2-1,TGCGCCAGCAGCCCCGCGACTAGCGGGAGCTCCTACAATGAGCAGTTCTTC,CASSPATSGSSYNEQFF
TRBV5-1,NA,15,NA,TRBJ2-7,TGCGCCAGCAGCTTGGCCGGGTATAGCTCCTACGAGCAGTACTTC,CASSLAGYSSYEQYF
TRBV6-5,NA,15,NA,TRBJ1-1,TGTGCCAGCAGTTTTTACACAGGGATGAACACTGAAGCTTTCTTT,CASSFYTGMNTEAFF
TRBV19,TRBD2,15,NA,TRBJ2-1,TGTGCCAGTAGTACGGGGACTAGCGGGATCAATGAGCAGTTCTTC,CASSTGTSGINEQFF
TRBV9,TRBD1,16,NA,TRBJ2-3,TGTGCCAGCAGCGTAGGTCGACAGGGTGTAGCGGATACGCAGTATTTT,CASSVGRQGVADTQYF
TRBV6-6,TRBD1,15,NA,TRBJ2-5,TGTGCCAGCACTTTGAGGGGGCTTGGCCAAGAGACCCAGTACTTC,CASTLRGLGQETQYF
TRBV3-1/TRBV3-2,NA,14,once,TRBJ2-1,TGTGCCAGCAGCCGACCCGAGGGCCGGGATGAGCAGTTCTTC,CASSRPEGRDEQFF
TRBV24-1,TRBD2,14,NA,TRBJ2-5,TGTGCCACCAGTGAAACGGGAGGAGTTGAGACCCAGTACTTC,CATSETGGVETQYF
TRBV3-1/TRBV3-2,NA,14,NA,TRBJ1-4,TGTGCCAGCAGCCCTGGGGGGGCTGGGGAAAAACTGTTTTTT,CASSPGGAGEKLFF
TRBV28,NA,14,NA,TRBJ2-7,TGTGCCAGCAGTCTCGGGGACTTCAACTACGAGCAGTACTTC,CASSLGDFNYEQYF
TRBV3-1/TRBV3-2,TRBD1,14,NA,TRBJ2-2,TGTGCCAGCAGCCAGACAGGGGAGTCCGGGGAGCTGTTTTTT,CASSQTGESGELFF
TRBV7-9,NA,15,few,TRBJ1-6,TGTGCCAGCAGTCCAGGCGTGGGCCCGGTGCGACCCCTCCACTTT,CASSPGVGPVRPLHF
TRBV5-6,NA,13,NA,TRBJ1-1,TGTGCCAGCAGCTTGGGAGAGGGTCCTGAAGCTTTCTTT,CASSLGEGPEAFF
TRBV5-4,NA,14,NA,TRBJ1-1,TGTGCCAGCAGTCCGCAGGTGATGAACACTGAAGCTTTCTTT,CASSPQVMNTEAFF
TRBV18,TRBD2,17,NA,TRBJ2-1,TGTGCCAGCTCACCCCCTGGGACTAGCGGGAGGGCAAATGAGCAGTTCTTC,CASSPPGTSGRANEQFF
TRBV19,TRBD2,16,NA,TRBJ2-1,TGTGCCAGTAGCCCGCGGGGGGGACTAGCGGGGGATGAGCAGTTCTTC,CASSPRGGLAGDEQFF
TRBV5-4,TRBD1,18,NA,TRBJ2-5,TGTGCCAGCAGCTCCCAACGAGGACAGGGAAGGGGGAGAGAGACCCAGTACTTC,CASSSQRGQGRGRETQYF
TRBV27,NA,15,NA,TRBJ2-4,TGTGCCAGCAGTCGAGGGATGGGAGCCAAAAACATTCAGTACTTC,CASSRGMGAKNIQYF
TRBV3-1/TRBV3-2,NA,16,NA,TRBJ2-1,TGTGCCAGCAGCCAAGGGTGGGACAACTCCTACAATGAGCAGTTCTTC,CASSQGWDNSYNEQFF
TRBV7-9,NA,13,NA,TRBJ2-7,TGTGCCAGCAGCCCCGGGTCCCCCTACGAGCAGTACTTC,CASSPGSPYEQYF
TRBV9,NA,15,NA,TRBJ1-5,TGTGCCAGCAGCCAGATGCCCGATAGCAATCAGCCCCAGCATTTT,CASSQMPDSNQPQHF
TRBV5-4,NA,16,medium-sized,TRBJ2-3,TGTGCCAGCAGCTTAAATGCGGGATTCGATACAGATACGCAGTATTTT,CASSLNAGFDTDTQYF
TRBV3-1/TRBV3-2,TRBD1,14,few,TRBJ1-6,TGTGCCAGCAGCTCCTACAGGGGCGGCTCACCCCTCCACTTT,CASSSYRGGSPLHF
TRBV11-1,TRBD1,16,NA,TRBJ2-1,TGTGCCAGCAGCCTAGACAGGGGGCTTTCTCGGAATGAGCAGTTCTTC,CASSLDRGLSRNEQFF
TRBV28,TRBD1,15,NA,TRBJ2-7,TGTGCCAGCAGTAGTCCGGGACAGGGGTTGGACGAGCAGTACTTC,CASSSPGQGLDEQYF
TRBV4-1,TRBD2,16,NA,TRBJ2-1,TGCGCCAGCAGCCAAAACCTAGCGGAGGGGTTCAATGAGCAGTTCTTC,CASSQNLAEGFNEQFF